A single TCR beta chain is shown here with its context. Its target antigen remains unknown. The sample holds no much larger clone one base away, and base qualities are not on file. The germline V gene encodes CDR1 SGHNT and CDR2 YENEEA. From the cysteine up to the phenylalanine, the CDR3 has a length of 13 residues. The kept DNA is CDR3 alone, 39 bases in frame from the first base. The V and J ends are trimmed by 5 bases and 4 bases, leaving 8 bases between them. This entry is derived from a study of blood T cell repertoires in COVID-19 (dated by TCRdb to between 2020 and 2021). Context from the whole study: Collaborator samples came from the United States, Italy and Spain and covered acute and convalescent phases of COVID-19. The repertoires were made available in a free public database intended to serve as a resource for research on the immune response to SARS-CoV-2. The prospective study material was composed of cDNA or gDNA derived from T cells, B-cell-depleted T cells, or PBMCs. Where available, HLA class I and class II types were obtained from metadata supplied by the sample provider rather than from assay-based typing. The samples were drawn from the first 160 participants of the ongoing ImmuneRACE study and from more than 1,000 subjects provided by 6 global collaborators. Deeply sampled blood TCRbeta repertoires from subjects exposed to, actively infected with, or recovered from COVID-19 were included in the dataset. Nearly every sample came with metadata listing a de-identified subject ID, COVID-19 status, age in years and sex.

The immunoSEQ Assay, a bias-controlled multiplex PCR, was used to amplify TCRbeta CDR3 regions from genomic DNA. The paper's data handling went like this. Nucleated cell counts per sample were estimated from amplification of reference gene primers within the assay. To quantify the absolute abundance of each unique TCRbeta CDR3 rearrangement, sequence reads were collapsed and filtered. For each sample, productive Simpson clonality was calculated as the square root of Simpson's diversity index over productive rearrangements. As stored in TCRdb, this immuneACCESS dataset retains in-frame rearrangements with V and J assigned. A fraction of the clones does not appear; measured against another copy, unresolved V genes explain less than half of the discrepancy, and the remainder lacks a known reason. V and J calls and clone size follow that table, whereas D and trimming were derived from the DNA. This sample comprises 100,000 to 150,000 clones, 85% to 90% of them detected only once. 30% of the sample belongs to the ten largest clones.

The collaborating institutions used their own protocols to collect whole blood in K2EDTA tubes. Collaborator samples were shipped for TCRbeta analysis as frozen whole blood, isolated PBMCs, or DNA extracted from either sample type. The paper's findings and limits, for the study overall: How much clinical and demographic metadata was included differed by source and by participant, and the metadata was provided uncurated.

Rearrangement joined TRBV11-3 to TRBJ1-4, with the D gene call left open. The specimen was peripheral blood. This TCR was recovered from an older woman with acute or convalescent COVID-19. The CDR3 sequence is CASSRSRNEKLFF. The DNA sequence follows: TGTGCCAGCAGCAGGAGCCGTAATGAAAAACTGTTTTTT.